The clone carrying this T cell receptor (beta chain) showed up just a few times. The data stem from a study of molecular identifiers for immune sequencing clone quantification. Trimming took 4 bases from V and 4 from J, leaving 21 bases between them. Per germline, CDR1 SQVTM and CDR2 ANQGSEA. The CDR3 extends over 16 amino acids. Previously described methods with listed TCR primers produced the bulk TCR libraries. TCRdb redid the calling of the PCR reads with MiXCR, one entry per CDR3 protein. The table lists under 600,000 distinct CDR3 sequences, around a fifth of them singletons. Naive CD8 libraries used 20,000 to 1,000,000 sorted cells and 10%, 30% or 50% RNA. Sorting was used to obtain naive CD8 T cells (CD8+CD4-CCR7+CD45RA+).

Source material: naive CD8+ T cells from blood, with Jurkat cell RNA spiked in. Subset reported: FACS-sorted CD8+CD4-CCR7+CD45RA+ naive T cells. The chain has TRBV29-1 and TRBJ2-3; a weak D match, TRBD2 (6 bases). The TCR sequence derives from a human donor in good health. Some libraries in this study had Jurkat cell RNA spiked in. For the CDR3, the DNA is TGCAGCGTTGGGGGGTTCGGAGGGTTTCGCGCAGATACGCAGTATTTT. Translating gives CSVGGFGGFRADTQYF.